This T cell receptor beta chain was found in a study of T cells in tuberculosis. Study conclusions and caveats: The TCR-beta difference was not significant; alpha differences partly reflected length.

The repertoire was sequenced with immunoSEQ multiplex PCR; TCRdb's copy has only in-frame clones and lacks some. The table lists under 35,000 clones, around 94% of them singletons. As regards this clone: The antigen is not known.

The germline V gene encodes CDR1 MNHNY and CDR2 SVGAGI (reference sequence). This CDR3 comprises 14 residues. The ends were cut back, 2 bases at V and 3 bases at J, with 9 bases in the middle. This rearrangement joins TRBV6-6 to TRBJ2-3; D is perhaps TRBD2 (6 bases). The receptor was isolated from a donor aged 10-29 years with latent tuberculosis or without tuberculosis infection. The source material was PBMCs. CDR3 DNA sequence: TGTGCCAGCAGTTACCAGAGCGGGACAGATACGCAGTATTTT. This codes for CASSYQSGTDTQYF.